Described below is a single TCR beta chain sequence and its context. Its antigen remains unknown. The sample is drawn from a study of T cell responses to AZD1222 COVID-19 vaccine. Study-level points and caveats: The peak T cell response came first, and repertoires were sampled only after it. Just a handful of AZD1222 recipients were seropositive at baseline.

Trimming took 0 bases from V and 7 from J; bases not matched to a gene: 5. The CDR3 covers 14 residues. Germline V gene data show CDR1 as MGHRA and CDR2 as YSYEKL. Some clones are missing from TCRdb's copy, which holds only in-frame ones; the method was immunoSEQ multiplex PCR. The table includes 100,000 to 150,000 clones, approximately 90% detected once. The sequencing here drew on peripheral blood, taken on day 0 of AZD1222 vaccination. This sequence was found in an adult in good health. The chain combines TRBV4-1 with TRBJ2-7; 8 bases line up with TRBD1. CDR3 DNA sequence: TGCGCCAGCAGCCAAGATAGGACAGGGCCAGAGCAGTACTTC. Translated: CASSQDRTGPEQYF.